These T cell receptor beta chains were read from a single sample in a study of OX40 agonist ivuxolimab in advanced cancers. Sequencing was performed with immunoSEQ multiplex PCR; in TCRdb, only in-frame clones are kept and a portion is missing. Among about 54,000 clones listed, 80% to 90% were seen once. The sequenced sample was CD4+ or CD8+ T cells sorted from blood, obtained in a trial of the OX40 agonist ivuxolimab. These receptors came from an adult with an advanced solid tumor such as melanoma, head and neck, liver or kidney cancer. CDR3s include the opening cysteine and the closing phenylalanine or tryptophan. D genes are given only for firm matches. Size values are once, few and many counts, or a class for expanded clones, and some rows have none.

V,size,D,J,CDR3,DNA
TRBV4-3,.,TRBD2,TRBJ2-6,CASSQDAAGGAGANVLTF,TGCGCCAGCAGCCAAGATGCAGCGGGAGGAGCTGGGGCCAACGTCCTGACTTTC
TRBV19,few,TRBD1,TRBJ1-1,CASSRGQSRMNTEAFF,TGTGCCAGTAGTCGGGGACAGAGCCGTATGAACACTGAAGCTTTCTTT
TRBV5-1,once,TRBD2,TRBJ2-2,CASSPGGVNTGELFF,TGCGCCAGCAGCCCGGGGGGGGTGAACACCGGGGAGCTGTTTTTT
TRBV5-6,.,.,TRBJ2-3,CASSSPPGNTDTQYF,TGTGCCAGCAGCTCTCCCCCCGGAAACACAGATACGCAGTATTTT
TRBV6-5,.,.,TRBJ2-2,CASSQGWGAGELFF,TGTGCCAGCAGCCAAGGGTGGGGTGCCGGGGAGCTGTTTTTT
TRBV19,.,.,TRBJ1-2,CASSAYRVGYTF,TGTGCCAGTAGTGCGTACAGGGTTGGCTACACCTTC
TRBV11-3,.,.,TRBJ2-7,CASSLGGTNEQYF,TGTGCCAGCAGCTTGGGTGGGACAAACGAGCAGTACTTC
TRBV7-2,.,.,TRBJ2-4,CASSLNQENIQYF,TGTGCCAGCAGCTTAAATCAGGAAAACATTCAGTACTTC
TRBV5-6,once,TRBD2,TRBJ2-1,CASSLEGGLYNEQFF,TGTGCCAGCAGCTTGGAGGGAGGGCTCTACAATGAGCAGTTCTTC
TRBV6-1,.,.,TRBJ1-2,CASRAGSWGYDGYTF,TGTGCCAGCAGGGCAGGGAGTTGGGGGTATGACGGCTACACCTTC
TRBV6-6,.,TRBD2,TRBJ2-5,CASSYSALENGRQYF,TGTGCCAGCAGTTACTCGGCACTAGAAAACGGGAGGCAGTACTTC
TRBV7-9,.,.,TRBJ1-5,CASSLAWNQPQHF,TGTGCCAGCAGCTTAGCGTGGAATCAGCCCCAGCATTTT
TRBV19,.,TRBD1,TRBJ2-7,CASSSTGAEDEQYF,TGTGCCAGCTCTTCGACAGGGGCGGAGGACGAGCAGTACTTC
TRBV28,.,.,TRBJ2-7,CASDTSRTVSYEQYF,TGTGCCAGCGATACCAGCAGGACAGTCTCCTACGAGCAGTACTTC
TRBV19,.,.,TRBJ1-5,CASSMPSRVNQPQHF,TGTGCCAGTAGTATGCCTAGCAGGGTCAATCAGCCCCAGCATTTT
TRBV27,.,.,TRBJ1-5,CASNPDGVPNWPQHF,TGTGCCAGCAACCCGGACGGAGTACCCAACTGGCCCCAGCATTTT
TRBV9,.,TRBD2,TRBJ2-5,CASSPGLAGGQETQYF,TGTGCCAGCAGCCCGGGACTAGCGGGAGGGCAAGAGACCCAGTACTTC
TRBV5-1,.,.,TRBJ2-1,CASSLVVSEQFF,TGCGCCAGCAGCTTAGTAGTCTCTGAGCAGTTCTTC
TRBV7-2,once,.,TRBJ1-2,CASSQEGGPYGYTF,TGTGCCAGCAGCCAGGAGGGCGGGCCCTATGGCTACACCTTC
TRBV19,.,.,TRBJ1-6,CASSTAGRGNSPLHF,TGTGCCAGTAGTACGGCCGGGAGGGGGAATTCACCCCTCCACTTT
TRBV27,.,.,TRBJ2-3,CASRGRPGHTDTQYF,TGTGCCAGCAGGGGACGCCCGGGCCACACAGATACGCAGTATTTT
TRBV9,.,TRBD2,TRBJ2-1,CASSLRREDHYNEQFF,TGTGCCAGCAGCCTCCGGCGGGAGGACCACTACAATGAGCAGTTCTTC
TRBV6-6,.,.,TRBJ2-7,CASSYSVAGYEQYF,TGTGCCAGCAGTTATTCAGTTGCAGGTTACGAGCAGTACTTC
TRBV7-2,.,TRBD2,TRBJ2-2,CASRRGLAGTGELFF,TGTGCCAGCAGAAGGGGACTAGCGGGAACCGGGGAGCTGTTTTTT
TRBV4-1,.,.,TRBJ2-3,CASSQESSDADTQYF,TGCGCCAGCAGCCAAGAATCTAGTGACGCAGATACGCAGTATTTT
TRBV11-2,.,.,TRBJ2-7,CASSLASPSYEQYF,TGTGCCAGCAGCTTAGCTTCGCCTTCCTACGAGCAGTACTTC
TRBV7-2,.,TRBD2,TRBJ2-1,CASSSPTSGSRSEQFF,TGTGCCAGCAGCTCCCCGACTAGCGGGAGTCGGAGTGAGCAGTTCTTC
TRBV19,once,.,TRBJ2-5,CASSTTGTSETQYF,TGTGCCAGTAGTACGACCGGGACTTCGGAGACCCAGTACTTC
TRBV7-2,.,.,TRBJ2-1,CASTNQWRGSYNEQFF,TGTGCCAGCACCAATCAGTGGCGGGGCTCCTACAATGAGCAGTTCTTC
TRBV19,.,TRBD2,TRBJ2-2,CASRGLGPGELFF,TGTGCCAGTAGAGGACTAGGCCCCGGGGAGCTGTTTTTT
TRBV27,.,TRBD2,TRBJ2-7,CASSILGEGYEQYF,TGTGCCAGCAGCATTTTGGGGGAGGGCTACGAGCAGTACTTC
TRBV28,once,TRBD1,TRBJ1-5,CASSSLDRDGQPQHF,TGTGCCAGCAGTTCACTGGACAGGGACGGGCAGCCCCAGCATTTT
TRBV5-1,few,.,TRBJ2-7,CASSLVGSGAGYEQYF,TGCGCCAGCAGCTTGGTCGGGTCAGGGGCAGGCTACGAGCAGTACTTC
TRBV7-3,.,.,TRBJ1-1,CASTRPPVGNTEAFF,TGTGCCAGCACCCGACCCCCCGTCGGGAACACTGAAGCTTTCTTT
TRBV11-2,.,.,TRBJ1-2,CASSLVTGGGYTF,TGTGCCAGCAGCTTAGTGACAGGCGGCGGCTACACCTTC
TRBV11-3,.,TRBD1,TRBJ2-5,CASSFPPSGTGGLWETQYF,TGTGCCAGCAGCTTCCCACCCTCCGGGACAGGGGGTTTATGGGAGACCCAGTACTTC
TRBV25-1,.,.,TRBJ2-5,CASSEHGETQYF,TGTGCCAGCAGTGAGCACGGAGAGACCCAGTACTTC
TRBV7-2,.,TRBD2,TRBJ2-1,CASSLGVRGEEQFF,TGTGCCAGCAGCTTGGGGGTCCGGGGGGAGGAGCAGTTCTTC
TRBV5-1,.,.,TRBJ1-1,CASSLQGEAFF,TGCGCCAGCAGCTTACAGGGAGAAGCTTTCTTT
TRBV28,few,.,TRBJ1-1,CASSGLETENTEAFF,TGTGCCAGCAGTGGGCTTGAGACAGAAAACACTGAAGCTTTCTTT
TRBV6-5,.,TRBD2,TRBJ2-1,CASSSQLAGSGNEQFF,TGTGCCAGCAGTTCCCAACTAGCGGGTTCGGGCAATGAGCAGTTCTTC
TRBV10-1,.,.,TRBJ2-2,CASSGGANTGELFF,TGCGCCAGCAGTGGGGGAGCGAACACCGGGGAGCTGTTTTTT
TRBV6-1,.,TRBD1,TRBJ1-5,CASSPAGTEYQPQHF,TGTGCCAGCAGTCCAGCCGGGACAGAGTATCAGCCCCAGCATTTT
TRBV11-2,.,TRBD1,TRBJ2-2,CASSLVPTGSYYTGELFF,TGTGCCAGCAGCTTAGTACCGACAGGGAGTTACTACACCGGGGAGCTGTTTTTT
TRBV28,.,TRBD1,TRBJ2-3,CASSPGDSGADTQYF,TGTGCCAGCAGTCCCGGGGACAGCGGCGCAGATACGCAGTATTTT
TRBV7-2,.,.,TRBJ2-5,CASSLSRAYRETQYF,TGTGCCAGCAGCTTATCTCGAGCGTATCGGGAGACCCAGTACTTC
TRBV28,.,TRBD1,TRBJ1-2,CASSLPYRDRDGYTF,TGTGCCAGCAGCTTACCCTACCGGGACAGGGATGGCTACACCTTC
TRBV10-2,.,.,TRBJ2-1,CASNEGYNEQFF,TGCGCCAGCAATGAGGGCTACAATGAGCAGTTCTTC
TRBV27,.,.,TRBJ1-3,CASSSRGQSSGNTIYF,TGTGCCAGCAGTTCGCGCGGACAGAGCTCTGGAAACACCATATATTTT
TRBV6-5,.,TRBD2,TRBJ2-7,CASSSRLAGGYEQYF,TGTGCCAGCAGTTCCCGACTAGCGGGAGGCTACGAGCAGTACTTC
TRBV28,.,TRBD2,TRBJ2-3,CASSPAGTSGRFTDTQYF,TGTGCCAGCAGTCCAGCCGGGACTAGCGGGCGGTTCACAGATACGCAGTATTTT
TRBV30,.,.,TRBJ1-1,CAWSGTGEAFF,TGTGCCTGGAGCGGGACGGGTGAAGCTTTCTTT
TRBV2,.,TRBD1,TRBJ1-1,CASSGSRQGGTEAFF,TGTGCCAGCAGCGGGTCGCGACAGGGAGGAACTGAAGCTTTCTTT
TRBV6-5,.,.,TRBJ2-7,CASSYGGSYEQYF,TGTGCCAGCAGTTACGGGGGTTCCTACGAGCAGTACTTC